A selection of T cell receptor beta chains follows, all from one sample in a study of OX40 agonist ivuxolimab in advanced cancers. The method was immunoSEQ multiplex PCR; TCRdb's version includes in-frame clones alone and lacks a portion of them. Of about 93,000 clones listed, 90% to 95% are singletons. Specimen: CD4+ or CD8+ T cells sorted from blood, collected in a trial of the OX40 agonist ivuxolimab. These receptors were taken from an adult with an advanced solid tumor such as melanoma, head and neck, liver or kidney cancer. The CDR3 runs from the conserved cysteine through the conserved F or W. D genes are given only for firm matches. The size field is filled for only some rows; it gives once, few, many or a size class.

TRBD2,14,TRBV27,-,TRBJ2-3,CASRNSGGADTQYF,TGTGCCAGCAGAAACAGCGGGGGGGCTGATACGCAGTATTTT
-,11,TRBV5-8,-,TRBJ2-1,CASSLGVEQFF,TGTGCCAGCAGCTTGGGGGTAGAGCAGTTCTTC
-,15,TRBV27,-,TRBJ1-2,CASSFSPRDPNGYTF,TGTGCCAGCAGTTTTTCTCCCCGGGACCCCAATGGCTACACCTTC
-,15,TRBV6-4,-,TRBJ2-3,CASSPVGLTTDTQYF,TGTGCCAGCAGTCCTGTGGGACTTACCACAGATACGCAGTATTTT
-,14,TRBV30,-,TRBJ2-7,CAWTELGGPLEQYF,TGTGCCTGGACCGAATTGGGGGGGCCCTTGGAGCAGTACTTC
-,16,TRBV2,-,TRBJ1-4,CASSQGRGSTNEKLFF,TGTGCCAGCAGCCAGGGTAGGGGCTCAACTAATGAAAAACTGTTTTTT
TRBD1,14,TRBV6-5,-,TRBJ2-7,CASSFTTGMSEQYF,TGTGCCAGCAGTTTCACGACAGGGATGAGCGAGCAGTACTTC
-,15,TRBV7-2,once,TRBJ1-5,CASSLVPFLNQPQHF,TGTGCCAGCAGCTTAGTCCCATTCCTGAATCAGCCCCAGCATTTT
-,11,TRBV5-6,-,TRBJ2-7,CASSSDGILYF,TGTGCCAGCAGCTCTGACGGGATTCTGTACTTC
-,13,TRBV11-2,-,TRBJ2-5,CASSLRGEETQYF,TGTGCCAGCAGCTTAAGGGGTGAAGAGACCCAGTACTTC
TRBD1,16,TRBV6-1,-,TRBJ2-2,CASSVRGPPNTGELFF,TGTGCCAGCAGTGTCAGGGGGCCCCCGAACACCGGGGAGCTGTTTTTT
-,13,TRBV10-2,-,TRBJ2-2,CASSARETGELFF,TGCGCCAGCAGTGCAAGGGAAACCGGGGAGCTGTTTTTT
TRBD1,16,TRBV7-9,-,TRBJ2-3,CASSFSRQGATDTQYF,TGTGCCAGCAGCTTCTCCCGACAGGGGGCCACAGATACGCAGTATTTT
-,14,TRBV19,-,TRBJ1-5,CASRAGGLNQPQHF,TGTGCCAGTAGGGCAGGAGGGTTAAACCAGCCCCAGCATTTT
TRBD1,14,TRBV9,-,TRBJ1-5,CASSPGGGGQPQHF,TGTGCCAGCAGCCCAGGGGGTGGTGGTCAGCCCCAGCATTTT
TRBD2,16,TRBV13,-,TRBJ2-3,CASTPPLAGYTDTQYF,TGTGCCAGCACCCCTCCTCTAGCGGGGTACACAGATACGCAGTATTTT
-,15,TRBV19,-,TRBJ1-5,CASSPRGWDNQPQHF,TGTGCCAGTAGTCCCCGGGGATGGGACAATCAGCCCCAGCATTTT
TRBD1,15,TRBV4-1,-,TRBJ1-2,CASSQSPDRGYGYTF,TGCGCCAGCAGCCAATCCCCCGACAGGGGCTATGGCTACACCTTC
TRBD1,13,TRBV27,-,TRBJ1-6,CASRQGGGSPLHF,TGTGCCAGCCGACAGGGAGGGGGTTCACCCCTCCACTTT
TRBD1,18,TRBV4-2,few,TRBJ2-7,CASSQRPTTGRENYEQYF,TGTGCCAGCAGCCAAAGGCCCACGACAGGGAGAGAAAACTACGAGCAGTACTTC
-,15,TRBV2,-,TRBJ1-2,CASSEFKGDLYGYTF,TGTGCCAGCAGTGAGTTCAAGGGTGACCTATATGGCTACACCTTC
-,13,TRBV19,-,TRBJ2-6,CASSIAGANVLTF,TGTGCCAGTAGTATAGCGGGGGCCAACGTCCTGACTTTC
-,16,TRBV7-6,-,TRBJ1-3,CASSLALAGDGNTIYF,TGTGCCAGCAGCTTAGCGCTCGCAGGGGATGGAAACACCATATATTTT
TRBD2,16,TRBV4-1,once,TRBJ2-3,CASSQRSGRAADTQYF,TGCGCCAGCAGCCAAAGGAGCGGGAGGGCCGCAGATACGCAGTATTTT
-,13,TRBV6-1,-,TRBJ1-1,CAIRHWGNTEAFF,TGTGCCATACGACATTGGGGTAACACTGAAGCTTTCTTT
TRBD1,15,TRBV30,-,TRBJ2-1,CAWSVHRTGGSEQFF,TGTGCCTGGAGTGTACATAGGACAGGGGGCAGTGAGCAGTTCTTC
-,15,TRBV27,-,TRBJ2-2,CASNIHGSGPGELFF,TGTGCCAGCAATATACACGGTAGTGGGCCCGGGGAGCTGTTTTTT
-,13,TRBV27,-,TRBJ2-1,CASSLGLTNEQFF,TGTGCCAGCAGTTTGGGACTGACGAATGAGCAGTTCTTC
TRBD2,15,TRBV6-5,-,TRBJ2-2,CASSGASGRPGELFF,TGTGCCAGCAGTGGGGCTAGCGGGAGGCCCGGGGAGCTGTTTTTT
-,17,TRBV5-6,once,TRBJ1-6,CASSLENEVFGNSPLHF,TGTGCCAGCAGCTTGGAGAATGAGGTTTTTGGTAATTCACCCCTCCACTTT
-,11,TRBV28,-,TRBJ2-7,CASSFSYEQYF,TGTGCCAGCAGTTTTAGCTACGAGCAGTACTTC
TRBD1,17,TRBV27,-,TRBJ2-1,CASSLSIYGTGYNEQFF,TGTGCCAGCAGTTTATCGATATATGGGACAGGGTACAATGAGCAGTTCTTC
TRBD2,14,TRBV27,-,TRBJ2-1,CASSPRGLAYEQFF,TGTGCCAGCAGCCCTAGGGGACTAGCCTATGAGCAGTTCTTC
-,13,TRBV4-1,-,TRBJ2-2,CASSQGAPGELFF,TGCGCCAGCAGCCAAGGTGCGCCCGGGGAGCTGTTTTTT
-,17,TRBV13,-,TRBJ2-3,CASSLEGSGVHTDTQYF,TGTGCCAGCAGCTTAGAGGGTTCGGGGGTCCACACAGATACGCAGTATTTT
-,16,TRBV13,-,TRBJ2-4,CASSAPSLGAKNIQYF,TGTGCCAGCAGCGCCCCTAGTTTAGGAGCCAAAAACATTCAGTACTTC
TRBD2,17,TRBV7-2,-,TRBJ2-3,CASSAKGLAGGPHTQYF,TGTGCCAGCAGCGCAAAGGGACTAGCGGGAGGGCCACATACGCAGTATTTT
-,13,TRBV27,once,TRBJ2-7,CASSLRSTYEQYF,TGTGCCAGCAGTTTAAGATCCACCTACGAGCAGTACTTC
-,13,TRBV29-1,-,TRBJ1-2,CSAILTGLYGYTF,TGCAGCGCCATCCTCACCGGACTTTATGGCTACACCTTC
TRBD1,15,TRBV6-6,-,TRBJ1-6,CASSITGGFRSPLHF,TGTGCCAGCAGTATTACAGGGGGCTTTCGTTCACCCCTCCACTTT
TRBD1,15,TRBV9,-,TRBJ2-5,CASSPGQGATETQYF,TGTGCCAGCAGCCCCGGACAGGGGGCGACGGAGACCCAGTACTTC
TRBD2,15,TRBV28,-,TRBJ2-1,CASSLAGAHYNEQFF,TGTGCCAGCAGCTTAGCGGGGGCCCACTACAATGAGCAGTTCTTC
-,16,TRBV23-1,-,TRBJ2-7,CASSQSGQSTNYEQYF,TGCGCCAGCAGTCAATCCGGACAGTCAACTAACTACGAGCAGTACTTC
-,18,TRBV4-1,-,TRBJ2-3,CASSPSPGPPPSTDTQYF,TGCGCCAGCAGCCCATCCCCGGGACCCCCTCCGAGCACAGATACGCAGTATTTT
-,12,TRBV9,-,TRBJ2-2,CASSANTGELFF,TGTGCCAGCAGCGCGAACACCGGGGAGCTGTTTTTT
-,14,TRBV19,once,TRBJ1-2,CASSTQGGHYGYTF,TGTGCCAGTAGCACACAGGGAGGTCACTATGGCTACACCTTC
TRBD2,15,TRBV10-2,-,TRBJ2-2,CASISGGGITGELFF,TGCGCCAGCATAAGCGGGGGGGGAATCACCGGGGAGCTGTTTTTT
-,13,TRBV27,-,TRBJ1-2,CASSFSGTYGYTF,TGTGCCAGCAGTTTTTCGGGTACCTATGGCTACACCTTC
-,13,TRBV5-6,-,TRBJ1-1,CASSFPPNTEAFF,TGTGCCAGCAGCTTTCCTCCGAACACTGAAGCTTTCTTT
-,14,TRBV7-9,-,TRBJ2-7,CASLRDSGPYEQYF,TGTGCCAGCTTGCGTGATAGCGGACCCTACGAGCAGTACTTC